A single sample is the source of the 2 T cell receptor beta chains below, sequenced in a study of glioma-infiltrating T cells after dendritic cell vaccination. Method: immunoSEQ multiplex PCR; TCRdb's copy keeps in-frame clones and lacks some. The sample yields approximately 67,000 clones, 81% seen once. Sample: blood, taken before dendritic cell vaccination. The receptors come from a human donor with glioblastoma.

This chain joins TRBV4-2 and TRBJ1-3; TRBD1 agrees at 11 bases. This CDR3 comprises 17 residues. The V segment lost 4 bases and the J segment 4 bases; nucleotides outside the gene matches: 9. Germline loops: CDR1 LGHNA, CDR2 YNFKEQ. CDR3 DNA sequence: TGTGCCAGCAGCCTAGGGACAGGGGGGTTTCGCGGAAACACCATATATTTT. Translation: CASSLGTGGFRGNTIYF.

The chain uses TRBV20-1 and TRBJ1-4, with D hard to call. The CDR3 runs to 11 residues. V gave up 6 bases and J gave up 7 bases, with 9 bases separating them. CDR1 and CDR2 (germline): DFQATT, SNEGSKA (reference sequence). CDR3 protein: CSAGHGEKLFF. The CDR3 DNA is TGCAGTGCGGGCCACGGTGAAAAACTGTTTTTT.